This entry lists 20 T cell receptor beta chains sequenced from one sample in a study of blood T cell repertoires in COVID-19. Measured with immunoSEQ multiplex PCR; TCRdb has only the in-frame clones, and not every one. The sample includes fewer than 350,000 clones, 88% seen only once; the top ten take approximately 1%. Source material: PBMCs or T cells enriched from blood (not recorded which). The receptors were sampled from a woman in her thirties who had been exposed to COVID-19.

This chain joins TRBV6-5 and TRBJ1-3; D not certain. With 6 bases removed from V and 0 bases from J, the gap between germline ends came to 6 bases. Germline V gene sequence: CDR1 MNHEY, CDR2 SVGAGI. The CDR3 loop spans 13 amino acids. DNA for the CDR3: TGTGCCAGCAGGTGGAGCTCTGGAAACACCATATATTTT. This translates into CASRWSSGNTIYF.

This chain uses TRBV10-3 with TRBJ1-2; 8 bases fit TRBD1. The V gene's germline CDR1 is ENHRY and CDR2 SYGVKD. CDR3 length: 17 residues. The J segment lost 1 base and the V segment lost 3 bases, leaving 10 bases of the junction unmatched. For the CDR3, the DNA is TGTGCCATCAGTGACTCACCCGGGACAGGAAATAACTATGGCTACACCTTC. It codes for CAISDSPGTGNNYGYTF.

The CDR3, as DNA: TGTGCCAGCAGTTTATCGGTTCTCAACTATGGCTACACCTTC. The encoded protein is CASSLSVLNYGYTF. The chain links TRBV28 to TRBJ1-2; D is uncertain. The germline V gene encodes CDR1 MDHEN and CDR2 SYDVKM. CDR3 length: 14 amino acids. The ends were cut back, 1 base at V and 2 bases at J, with 8 bases in the middle.

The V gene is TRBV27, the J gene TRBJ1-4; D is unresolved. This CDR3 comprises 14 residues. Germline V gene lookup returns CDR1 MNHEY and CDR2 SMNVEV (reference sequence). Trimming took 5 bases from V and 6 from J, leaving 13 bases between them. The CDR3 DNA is TGTGCCAGCAGTCGGGAGGGTTTCTATGAAAAACTGTTTTTT. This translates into CASSREGFYEKLFF.

This CDR3 is CASSHGVHNEQFF. The CDR3 region has the DNA TGTGCCAGCAGCCACGGGGTCCACAATGAGCAGTTCTTC. The rearrangement uses TRBV3-1 (or the pseudogene TRBV3-2) and TRBJ2-1, with D perhaps TRBD2 (5 bases). The CDR3 loop spans 13 amino acids. V was cut by 3 bases and J by 5 bases, with 8 bases left in between. Per the germline V gene, CDR1 is LGHDT and CDR2 is YNNKEL (reference sequence).

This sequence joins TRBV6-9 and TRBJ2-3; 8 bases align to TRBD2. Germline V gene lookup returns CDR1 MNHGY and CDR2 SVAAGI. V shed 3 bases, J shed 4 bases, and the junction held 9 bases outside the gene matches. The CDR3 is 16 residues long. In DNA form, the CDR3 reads TGTGCCAGCAGTTACCGAGCGGGAGTTTGCTCAGATACGCAGTATTTT. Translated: CASSYRAGVCSDTQYF.

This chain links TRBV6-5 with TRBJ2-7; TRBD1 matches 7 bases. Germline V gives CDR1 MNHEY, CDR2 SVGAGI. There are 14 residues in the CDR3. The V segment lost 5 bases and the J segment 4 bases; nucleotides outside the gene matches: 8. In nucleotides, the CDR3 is TGTGCCAGCAGTACCCGGGACAGCAGTTACGAGCAGTACTTC. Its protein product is CASSTRDSSYEQYF.

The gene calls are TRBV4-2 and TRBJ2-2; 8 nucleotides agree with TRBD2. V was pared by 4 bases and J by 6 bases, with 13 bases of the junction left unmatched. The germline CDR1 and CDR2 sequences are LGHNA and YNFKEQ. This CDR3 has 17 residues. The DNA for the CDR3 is TGTGCCAGCAGCCTCCGGGGGGGCCTAGGTGGTGCCGGGGAGCTGTTTTTT. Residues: CASSLRGGLGGAGELFF.

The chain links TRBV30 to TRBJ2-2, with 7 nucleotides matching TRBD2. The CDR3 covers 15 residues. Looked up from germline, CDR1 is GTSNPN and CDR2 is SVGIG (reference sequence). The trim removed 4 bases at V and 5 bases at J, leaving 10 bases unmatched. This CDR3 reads CAWTPGASGTGELFF. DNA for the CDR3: TGTGCCTGGACCCCCGGGGCTAGCGGAACCGGGGAGCTGTTTTTT.

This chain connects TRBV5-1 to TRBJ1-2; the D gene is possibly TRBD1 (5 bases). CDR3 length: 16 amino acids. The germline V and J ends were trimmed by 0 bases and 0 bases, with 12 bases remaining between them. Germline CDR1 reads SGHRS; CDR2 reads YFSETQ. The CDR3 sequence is CASSLAEQGPNYGYTF. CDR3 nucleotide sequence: TGCGCCAGCAGCTTGGCCGAGCAGGGCCCTAACTATGGCTACACCTTC.

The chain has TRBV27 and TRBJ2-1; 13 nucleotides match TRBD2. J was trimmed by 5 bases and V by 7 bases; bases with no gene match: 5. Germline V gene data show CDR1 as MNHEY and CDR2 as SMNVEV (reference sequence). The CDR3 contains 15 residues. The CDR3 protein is CASTDGTSGDNEQFF. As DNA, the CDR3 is TGTGCCAGCACCGACGGGACTAGCGGGGACAATGAGCAGTTCTTC.

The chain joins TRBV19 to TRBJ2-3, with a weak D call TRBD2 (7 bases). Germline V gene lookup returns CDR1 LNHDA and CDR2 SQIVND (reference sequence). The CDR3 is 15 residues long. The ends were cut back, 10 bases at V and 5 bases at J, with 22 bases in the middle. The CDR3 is CATGRGADYGDTQYF. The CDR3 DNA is TGTGCCACAGGGAGGGGGGCCGACTACGGAGATACGCAGTATTTT.

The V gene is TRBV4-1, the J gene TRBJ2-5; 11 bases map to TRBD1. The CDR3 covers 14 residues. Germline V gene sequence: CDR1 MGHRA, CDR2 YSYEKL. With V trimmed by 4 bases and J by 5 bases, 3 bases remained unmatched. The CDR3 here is CASSRGQGAETQYF. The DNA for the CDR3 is TGCGCCAGCAGCCGCGGACAGGGGGCTGAGACCCAGTACTTC.

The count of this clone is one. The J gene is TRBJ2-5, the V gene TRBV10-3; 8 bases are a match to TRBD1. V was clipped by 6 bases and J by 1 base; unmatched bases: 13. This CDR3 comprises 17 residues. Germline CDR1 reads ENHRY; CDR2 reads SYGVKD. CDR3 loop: CAIRSSGTGVFQETQYF. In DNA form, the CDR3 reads TGTGCCATCAGATCATCCGGGACAGGAGTTTTCCAAGAGACCCAGTACTTC.

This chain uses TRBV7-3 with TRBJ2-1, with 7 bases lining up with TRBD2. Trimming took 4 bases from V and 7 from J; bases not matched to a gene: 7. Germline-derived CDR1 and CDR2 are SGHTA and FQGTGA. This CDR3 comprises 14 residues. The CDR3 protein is CASSSGGMGNEQFF. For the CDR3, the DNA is TGTGCCAGCAGCTCGGGAGGCATGGGGAATGAGCAGTTCTTC.

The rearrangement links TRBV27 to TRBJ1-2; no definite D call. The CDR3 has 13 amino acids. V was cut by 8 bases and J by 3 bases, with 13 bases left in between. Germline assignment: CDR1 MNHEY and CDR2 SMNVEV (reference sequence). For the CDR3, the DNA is TGTGCCAGCGGCGCTACGAGGGACTATGGCTACACCTTC. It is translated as CASGATRDYGYTF.

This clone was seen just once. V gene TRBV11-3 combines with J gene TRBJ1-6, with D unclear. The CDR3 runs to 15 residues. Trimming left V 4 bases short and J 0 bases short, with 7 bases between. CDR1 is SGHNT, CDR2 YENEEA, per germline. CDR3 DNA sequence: TGTGCCAGCAGCTGGAGGCGCTCCTATAATTCACCCCTCCACTTT. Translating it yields CASSWRRSYNSPLHF.

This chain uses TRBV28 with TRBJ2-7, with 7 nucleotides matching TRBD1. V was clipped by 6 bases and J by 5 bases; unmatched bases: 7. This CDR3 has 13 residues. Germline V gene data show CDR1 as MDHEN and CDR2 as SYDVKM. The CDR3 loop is CASSDRVVNEQYF. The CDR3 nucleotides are TGTGCCAGCAGCGACAGGGTTGTCAACGAGCAGTACTTC.

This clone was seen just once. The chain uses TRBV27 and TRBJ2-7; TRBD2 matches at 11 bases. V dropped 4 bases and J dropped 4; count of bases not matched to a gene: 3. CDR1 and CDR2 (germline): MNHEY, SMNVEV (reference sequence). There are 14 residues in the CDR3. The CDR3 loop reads CASSSASGRYEQYF. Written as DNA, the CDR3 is TGTGCCAGCAGTTCCGCTAGCGGGAGGTACGAGCAGTACTTC.

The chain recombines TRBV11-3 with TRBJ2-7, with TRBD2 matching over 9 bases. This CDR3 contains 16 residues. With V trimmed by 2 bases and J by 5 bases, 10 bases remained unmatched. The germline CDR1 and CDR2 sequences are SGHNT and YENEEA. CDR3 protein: CASSLKLAGDRDEQYF. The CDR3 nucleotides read TGTGCCAGCAGCTTAAAGTTAGCGGGAGATCGAGACGAGCAGTACTTC.